This T cell receptor beta chain originates from a study of technical replicates of blood from several donors. Sequencing used immunoSEQ multiplex PCR; TCRdb keeps in-frame clones, though not all of them. Here the sample spans about 59,000 clones, 93% being singletons. Germline values: CDR1 MGHRA, CDR2 YSYEKL. Unmatched junction bases numbered 7, after V lost 4 bases and J lost 1 base. The CDR3 length is 17 residues. The sequence derives from a human donor in good health. Some clones in this sample may be carry-over from other donors' samples. The sample taken for sequencing was PBMCs. This sequence joins TRBV4-1 and TRBJ2-2; 9 nucleotides line up with TRBD2. Here the CDR3 reads CASSPPRLAVNTGELFF. Written as DNA, the CDR3 is TGCGCCAGCAGCCCACCCCGACTAGCGGTGAACACCGGGGAGCTGTTTTTT.